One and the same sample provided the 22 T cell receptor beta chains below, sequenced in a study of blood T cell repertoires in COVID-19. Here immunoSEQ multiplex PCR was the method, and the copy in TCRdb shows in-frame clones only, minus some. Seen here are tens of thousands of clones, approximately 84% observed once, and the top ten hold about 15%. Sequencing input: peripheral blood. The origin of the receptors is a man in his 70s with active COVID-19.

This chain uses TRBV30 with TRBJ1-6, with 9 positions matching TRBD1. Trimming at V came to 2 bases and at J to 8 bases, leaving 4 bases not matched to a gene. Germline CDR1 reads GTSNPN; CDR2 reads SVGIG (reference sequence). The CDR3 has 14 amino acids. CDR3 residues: CAWSSDRGYSPLHF. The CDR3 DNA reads TGTGCCTGGAGTTCGGACAGGGGATATTCACCCCTCCACTTT.

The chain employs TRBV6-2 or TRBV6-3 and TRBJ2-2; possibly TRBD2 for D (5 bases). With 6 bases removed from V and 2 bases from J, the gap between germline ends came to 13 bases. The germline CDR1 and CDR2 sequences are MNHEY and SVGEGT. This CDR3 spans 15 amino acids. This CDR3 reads CASSELTGNTGELFF. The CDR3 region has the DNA TGTGCCAGCAGCGAACTGACGGGAAACACCGGGGAGCTGTTTTTT.

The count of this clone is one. CDR3: CASSLVTQGSPLHF. CDR3 sequence (DNA): TGCGCCAGCAGCTTGGTTACCCAGGGCTCACCCCTCCACTTT. This rearrangement joins TRBV5-1 to TRBJ1-6, with D possibly TRBD1 on 5 matching bases. Per the germline V gene, CDR1 is SGHRS and CDR2 is YFSETQ. The CDR3 spans 14 residues. Trimming took off 0 bases at V and 10 bases at J, with 11 bases between the two ends.

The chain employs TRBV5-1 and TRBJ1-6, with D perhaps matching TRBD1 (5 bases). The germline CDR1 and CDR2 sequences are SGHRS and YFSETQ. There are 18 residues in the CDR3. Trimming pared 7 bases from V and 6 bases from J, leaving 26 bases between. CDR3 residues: CASPAQDSFGGSNSPLHF. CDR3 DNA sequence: TGCGCCAGCCCCGCGCAAGACAGTTTTGGGGGGTCTAATTCACCCCTCCACTTT.

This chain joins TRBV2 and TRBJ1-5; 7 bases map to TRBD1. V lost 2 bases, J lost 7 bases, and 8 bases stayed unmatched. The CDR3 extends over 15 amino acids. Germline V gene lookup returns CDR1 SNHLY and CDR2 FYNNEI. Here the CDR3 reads CASSERDSLWQPQHF. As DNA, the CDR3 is TGTGCCAGCAGTGAACGGGACAGTCTGTGGCAGCCCCAGCATTTT.

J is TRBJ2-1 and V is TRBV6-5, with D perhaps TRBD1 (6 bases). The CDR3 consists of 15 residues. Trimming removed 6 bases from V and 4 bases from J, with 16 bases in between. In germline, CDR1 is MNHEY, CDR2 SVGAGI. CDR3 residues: CASRRTVYRYNEQFF. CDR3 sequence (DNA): TGTGCCAGCAGGCGGACAGTTTATAGATACAATGAGCAGTTCTTC.

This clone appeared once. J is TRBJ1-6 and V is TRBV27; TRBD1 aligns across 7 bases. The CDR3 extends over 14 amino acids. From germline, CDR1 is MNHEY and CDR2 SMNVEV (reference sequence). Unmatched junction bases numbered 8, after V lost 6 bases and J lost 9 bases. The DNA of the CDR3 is TGTGCCAGCAGCTTACAGGGGTTAAGTTCACCCCTCCACTTT. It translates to CASSLQGLSSPLHF.

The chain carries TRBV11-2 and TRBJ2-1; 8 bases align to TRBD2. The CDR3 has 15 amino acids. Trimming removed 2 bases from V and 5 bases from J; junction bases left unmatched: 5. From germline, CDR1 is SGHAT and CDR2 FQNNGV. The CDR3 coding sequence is TGTGCCAGCAGCTTACGGCTAGCGGGTGACAATGAGCAGTTCTTC. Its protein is CASSLRLAGDNEQFF.

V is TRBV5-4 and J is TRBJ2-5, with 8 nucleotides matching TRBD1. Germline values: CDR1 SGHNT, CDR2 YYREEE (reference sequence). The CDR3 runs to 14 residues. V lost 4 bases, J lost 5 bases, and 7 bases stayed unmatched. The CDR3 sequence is CASSHKTGVETQYF. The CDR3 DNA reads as TGTGCCAGCAGCCACAAGACAGGGGTGGAGACCCAGTACTTC.

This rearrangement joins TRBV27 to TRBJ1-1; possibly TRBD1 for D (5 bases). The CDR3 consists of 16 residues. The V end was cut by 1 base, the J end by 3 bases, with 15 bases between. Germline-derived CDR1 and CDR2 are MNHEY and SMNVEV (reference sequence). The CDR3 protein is CASSLYGPRGDTEAFF. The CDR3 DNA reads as TGTGCCAGCAGTTTATACGGCCCCCGGGGGGACACTGAAGCTTTCTTT.

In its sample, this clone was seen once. CDR3 in amino acids: CASSRDLFYNEQFF. In nucleotides, the CDR3 is TGTGCCAGCAGCCGGGACTTATTCTACAATGAGCAGTTCTTC. The J gene is TRBJ2-1, the V gene TRBV7-2, with a weak D call TRBD2 (6 bases). From germline, CDR1 is SGHTA and CDR2 FQGNSA. The CDR3 is 14 amino acids. V lost 5 bases, J lost 3 bases, and 11 bases lay in between.

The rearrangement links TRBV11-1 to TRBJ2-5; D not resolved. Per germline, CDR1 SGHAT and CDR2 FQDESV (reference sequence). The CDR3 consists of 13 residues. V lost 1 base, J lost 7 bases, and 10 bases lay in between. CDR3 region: CASSLGASGTQYF. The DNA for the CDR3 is TGTGCCAGCAGCTTAGGGGCATCCGGGACCCAGTACTTC.

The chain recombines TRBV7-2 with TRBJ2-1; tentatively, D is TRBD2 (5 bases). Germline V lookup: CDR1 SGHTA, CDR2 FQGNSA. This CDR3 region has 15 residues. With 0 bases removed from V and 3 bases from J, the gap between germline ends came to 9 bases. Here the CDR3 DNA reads TGTGCCAGCAGCTTAGCCACTAGAGTCTACAATGAGCAGTTCTTC. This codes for CASSLATRVYNEQFF.

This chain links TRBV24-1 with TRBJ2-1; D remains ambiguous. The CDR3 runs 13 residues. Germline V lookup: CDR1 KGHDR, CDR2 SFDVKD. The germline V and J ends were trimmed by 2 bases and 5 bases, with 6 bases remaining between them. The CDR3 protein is CATSDYANNEQFF. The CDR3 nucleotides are TGTGCCACCAGTGATTATGCTAACAATGAGCAGTTCTTC.

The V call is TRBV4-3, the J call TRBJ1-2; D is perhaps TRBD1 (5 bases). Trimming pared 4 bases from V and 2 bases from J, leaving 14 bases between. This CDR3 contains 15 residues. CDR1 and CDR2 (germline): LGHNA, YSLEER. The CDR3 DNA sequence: TGCGCCAGCAGCCCCAGGGAGGGAGAGAACTATGGCTACACCTTC. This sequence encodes CASSPREGENYGYTF.

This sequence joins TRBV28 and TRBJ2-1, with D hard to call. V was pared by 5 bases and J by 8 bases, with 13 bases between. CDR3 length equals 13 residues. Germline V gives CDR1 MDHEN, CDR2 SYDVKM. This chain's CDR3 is CASSAARRDEQFF. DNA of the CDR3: TGTGCCAGCAGTGCCGCTCGTCGCGATGAGCAGTTCTTC.

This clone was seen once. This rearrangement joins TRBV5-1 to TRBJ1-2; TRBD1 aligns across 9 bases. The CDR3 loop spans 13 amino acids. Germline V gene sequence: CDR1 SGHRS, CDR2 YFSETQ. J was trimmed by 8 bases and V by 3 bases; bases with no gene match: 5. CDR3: CASSYRDRDGYTF. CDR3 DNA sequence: TGCGCCAGCAGCTACCGGGACAGGGACGGCTACACCTTC.

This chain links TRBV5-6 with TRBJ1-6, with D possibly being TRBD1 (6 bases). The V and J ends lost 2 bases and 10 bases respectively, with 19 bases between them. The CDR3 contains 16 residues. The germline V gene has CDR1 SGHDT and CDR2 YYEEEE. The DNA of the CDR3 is TGTGCCAGCAGCTTCAGGACAGAGGGGTTGTACTCACCCCTCCACTTT. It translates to CASSFRTEGLYSPLHF.

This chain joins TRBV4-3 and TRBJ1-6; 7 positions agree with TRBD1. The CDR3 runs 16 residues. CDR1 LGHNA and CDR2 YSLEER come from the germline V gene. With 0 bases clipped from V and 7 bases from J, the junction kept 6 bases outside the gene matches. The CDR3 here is CASSQEVDRDNSPLHF. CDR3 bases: TGCGCCAGCAGCCAAGAGGTTGACAGGGACAATTCACCCCTCCACTTT.

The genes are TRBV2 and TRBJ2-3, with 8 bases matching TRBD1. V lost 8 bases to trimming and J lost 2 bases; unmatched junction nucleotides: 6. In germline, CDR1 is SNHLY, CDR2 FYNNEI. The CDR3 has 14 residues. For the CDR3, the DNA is TGTGCCAGCCTCAGGGGGCTGAACACAGATACGCAGTATTTT. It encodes CASLRGLNTDTQYF.

In nucleotides, the CDR3 is TGTGCCAGCAGTGGACAGCTACCTTCGGAGACCCAGTACTTC. Residues: CASSGQLPSETQYF. The V call is TRBV2, the J call TRBJ2-5, with a weak D call TRBD1 (5 bases). This CDR3 spans 14 amino acids. CDR1 is SNHLY, CDR2 FYNNEI, per germline. Trimming removed 4 bases at V and 5 bases at J, with 14 bases between.

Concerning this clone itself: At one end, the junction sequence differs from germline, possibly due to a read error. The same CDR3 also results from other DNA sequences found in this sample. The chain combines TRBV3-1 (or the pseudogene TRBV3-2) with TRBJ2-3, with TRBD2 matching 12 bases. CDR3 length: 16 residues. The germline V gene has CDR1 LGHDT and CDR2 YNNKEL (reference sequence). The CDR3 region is CASSQGLAGGPNTQYF. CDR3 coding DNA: TGTGCCAGCAGCCAAGGCCTAGCGGGAGGGCCAAATACACAGTATTTT.